Below, 10 T cell receptor beta chains from the same sample are listed, as sequenced in a study of blood T cell repertoires in COVID-19. Here immunoSEQ multiplex PCR was the method, and the copy in TCRdb shows in-frame clones only, minus some. The sample lists a few hundred thousand clones, 75% to 95% occurring once. Source material: peripheral blood. These receptors came from a young woman with COVID-19, enrolled during active disease.

This sequence joins TRBV30 and TRBJ1-3; D uncertain. Trimming took 0 bases from V and 7 from J, leaving 19 bases between them. CDR1 is GTSNPN and CDR2 is SVGIG in the germline V gene (reference sequence). The CDR3 consists of 16 residues. CDR3 loop: CAWSVREGGWRNTIYF. The CDR3 DNA reads TGTGCCTGGAGTGTACGGGAAGGAGGATGGCGGAACACCATATATTTT.

This chain connects TRBV7-8 to TRBJ2-5; 11 nucleotides line up with TRBD2. CDR3 length: 17 residues. CDR1 and CDR2 from the germline V gene are SGHVS and FQNEAQ. J was trimmed by 0 bases and V by 1 base; bases with no gene match: 4. The chain's CDR3 is CASSLGASGRNQETQYF. CDR3 in DNA: TGTGCCAGCAGCTTAGGAGCTAGCGGGAGGAACCAAGAGACCCAGTACTTC.

The genes are TRBV5-1 and TRBJ2-7; 10 bases line up with TRBD1. This CDR3 region has 16 residues. V gave up 5 bases and J gave up 3 bases; unmatched junction bases: 11. Germline assignment: CDR1 SGHRS and CDR2 YFSETQ. The CDR3 region is CASRSRPGQGYYEQYF. CDR3 nucleotides: TGCGCCAGCAGATCCAGACCGGGACAGGGGTACTACGAGCAGTACTTC.

This chain connects TRBV19 to TRBJ2-1; weak D call: TRBD2 (6 bases). Germline CDR1 and CDR2: LNHDA and SQIVND (reference sequence). Trimming removed 4 bases at V and 3 bases at J, with 16 bases between. The CDR3 length is 16 residues. The CDR3 DNA sequence: TGTGCCAGTAGTACCCTCGGGACTCTCGTCTACAATGAGCAGTTCTTC. Its protein is CASSTLGTLVYNEQFF.

The V gene is TRBV11-2, the J gene TRBJ2-1; TRBD2 aligns across 9 bases. The length of the CDR3 is 16 residues. The trim removed 1 base at V and 9 bases at J, leaving 10 bases unmatched. CDR1 is SGHAT, CDR2 FQNNGV, per germline. CDR3 protein: CASSLGAGGGLGEQFF. The CDR3 DNA follows: TGTGCCAGCAGCTTAGGGGCGGGAGGGGGGCTCGGTGAGCAGTTCTTC.

The chain is built from TRBV15 and TRBJ1-2; 11 bases agree with TRBD1. Trimming cost V 8 bases and J 8 bases; bases outside gene matches: 10. The CDR3 is 14 residues long. CDR1 is LNHNV and CDR2 is YYDKDF in the germline V gene (reference sequence). CDR3 amino acids: CATRALGQGDGYTF. DNA for the CDR3: TGTGCCACCCGGGCGTTGGGACAGGGGGACGGCTACACCTTC.

At least ten counts were recorded for this clone. The CDR3 protein is CASSVQVTGVGPGELFF. DNA of the CDR3: TGTGCCAGCAGCGTCCAGGTGACAGGGGTGGGCCCCGGGGAGCTGTTTTTT. This rearrangement joins TRBV9 to TRBJ2-2; 8 nucleotides agree with TRBD1. V gave up 2 bases and J gave up 6 bases; unmatched junction bases: 12. Germline-derived CDR1 and CDR2 are SGDLS and YYNGEE. This CDR3 has 17 amino acids.

The sample holds one count of this clone. This chain joins TRBV5-1 and TRBJ2-1; TRBD2 aligns across 10 bases. Germline trimming cut 4 bases from V and 4 bases from J; bases unmatched to any gene: 5. The germline V gene encodes CDR1 SGHRS and CDR2 YFSETQ. The CDR3 totals 15 residues. CDR3 sequence (DNA): TGCGCCAGCAGCCGCGGGACTAGCGCTTACAATGAGCAGTTCTTC. Translation: CASSRGTSAYNEQFF.

This clone was picked up a small number of times. The chain recombines TRBV19 with TRBJ1-2; 10 bases are shared with TRBD1. Trimming cost V 5 bases and J 4 bases; bases outside gene matches: 7. The germline gives CDR1 LNHDA, CDR2 SQIVND (reference sequence). This CDR3 has 15 residues. The CDR3 DNA reads as TGTGCCAGTAGTTTGACAGGGGGCGCGAGCTATGGCTACACCTTC. This gives the protein CASSLTGGASYGYTF.

The chain joins TRBV4-1 to TRBJ2-2, with a possible D match to TRBD2 (5 bases). V lost 2 bases to trimming and J lost 0 bases, with 10 bases between them. This CDR3 has 16 residues. Germline assignment: CDR1 MGHRA and CDR2 YSYEKL. The DNA of the CDR3 is TGCGCCAGCAGCCAACCGCGACTAACGAACACCGGGGAGCTGTTTTTT. Its translation: CASSQPRLTNTGELFF.